This TCR beta chain was recovered during a study of CD8+CD57+ T cells in acquired aplastic anemia. Whole-study context: DNA recovered from sorted CD4+ and CD8+ cells had a mean of 3.2 ug. Regarding the study as a whole: Patients shared approximately 30 CD8+ CDR3 sequences with controls. CD8+ Simpson's diversity showed no significant patient-control difference.

This CDR3 comprises 15 residues. The ends were cut back, 6 bases at V and 4 bases at J, with 18 bases in the middle. CDR1 and CDR2 (germline): DFQATT, SNEGSKA (reference sequence). Note on this clonotype: As yet, its antigen is unknown.

The sequenced patients had an expansion of CD8+CD57+ cells seen by flow cytometry. TCR beta VDJ combinations and CDR3 sequences were profiled from genomic DNA. TCRdb reanalysed the reads using MiXCR and keeps one entry per CDR3 protein. The sample consists of under 500,000 distinct CDR3 sequences, less than 35% of them appearing once. The sample comprised sorted CD4+, CD8+, or CD8+CD57+ T cells (not recorded which) from PBMCs. The rearrangement joins TRBV20-1 to TRBJ1-4, with D unresolved. The receptor comes from a human donor with aplastic anemia. The CDR3 here is CSAIVVGRGNEKLFF. The CDR3 DNA reads as TGCAGTGCAATAGTCGTAGGTCGGGGTAATGAAAAACTGTTTTTT.